This T cell receptor (beta chain) is from a study of T cells after yellow fever vaccination. TCRdb ran MiXCR on the 5' RACE reads and lists one entry per CDR3 protein. This sample has under 550,000 distinct CDR3 sequences, with roughly 22% found just once. Findings and limits, study-wide: Contamination of FACS-sorted repertoires by abundant clonotypes from the bulk population could occur.

This CDR3 contains 14 residues. The V and J ends lost 6 bases and 8 bases respectively, with 17 bases between them. CDR1 is MNHNS and CDR2 is SASEGT in the germline V gene. This clonotype was counted only a few times. No antigen is known for it. This receptor was identified in a man in his late teens or twenties who received the YFV17D yellow fever vaccine. Sequenced material: PBMCs, taken more than 20 days after the first yellow fever vaccination. The chain couples TRBV6-1 to TRBJ2-1; the D call may be TRBD1 or TRBD2 (5 bases each). CDR3 bases: TGTGCCAGCAGGGGGGTATTGAGCCCCCATGAGCAGTTCTTC. Its protein is CASRGVLSPHEQFF.